This T cell receptor (beta chain) was sequenced in a study of T cell repertoires in cytomegalovirus infection. Study-wide background: Both a matching HLA type and CMV infection were indicated by public TCR beta signatures.

This CDR3 is built from 15 residues. V was pared by 6 bases and J by 7 bases, with 14 bases of the junction left unmatched. The germline gives CDR1 MNHEY, CDR2 SVGEGT. TCRdb reprocessed the reads with MiXCR, giving one entry per CDR3 protein. The profile shows 44,000 or so distinct CDR3 sequences, 20% to 25% of them singletons. This clonotype occurred a few times. Its antigen is unidentified. General study points: HLA-C-restricted TCR beta clonotypes specific for CMV led the ex vivo response.

The chain couples TRBV6-2 or TRBV6-3 to TRBJ1-2; TRBD1 aligns across 7 bases. This receptor was identified in a human donor in good health (CMV status not recorded). Some clones in this sample may be carry-over from other donors' samples. The sequences come from CD8+ T cells from cultured PBMCs, collected from culture after CMV antigen stimulation. In DNA, the CDR3 is TGTGCCAGCAGCTCACTCGACAGGGCTAACGGTGGCTACACCTTC. It encodes CASSSLDRANGGYTF.